This is a list of T cell receptor beta chains from one sample in a study of blood T cell repertoires in COVID-19. The repertoire was sequenced with immunoSEQ multiplex PCR; TCRdb's copy has only in-frame clones and lacks some. The sample has about 380,000 clones, 70% to 90% seen once. Sequencing was carried out using PBMCs or T cells enriched from blood (not recorded which). These receptors originate from a woman aged 18 to 35 who had recovered from COVID-19. Each CDR3 is given with its conserved first and last residue. D genes are given only for firm matches. Clone sizes are given selectively: once, few, many, or a class where the clone is expanded.

-	TRBV6-5	once	TRBJ1-5	14	CASSSRQIDQPQHF	TGTGCCAGCAGTTCGAGACAGATTGATCAGCCCCAGCATTTT
TRBD2	TRBV4-2	-	TRBJ2-3	16	CASSRYSGRSTDTQYF	TGTGCCAGCAGCCGATACAGCGGGAGAAGCACAGATACGCAGTATTTT
TRBD1	TRBV5-1	-	TRBJ1-2	13	CASSIRTGQGYTF	TGCGCCAGCAGCATACGGACAGGGCAAGGCTACACCTTC
TRBD1	TRBV28	-	TRBJ2-7	15	CASSFPGQGVDEQYF	TGTGCCAGCAGTTTTCCCGGACAGGGTGTCGACGAGCAGTACTTC
TRBD2	TRBV7-9	-	TRBJ2-2	18	CASSVGLAGGRNTGELFF	TGTGCCAGCAGCGTGGGACTAGCGGGGGGTCGGAACACCGGGGAGCTGTTTTTT
TRBD1	TRBV4-2	-	TRBJ2-2	16	CASSPPGQVNTGELFF	TGTGCCAGCAGCCCCCCGGGACAGGTGAACACCGGGGAGCTGTTTTTT
TRBD2	TRBV25-1	-	TRBJ2-7	14	CASSRGGPSYEQYF	TGTGCCAGCAGTCGGGGGGGGCCTTCCTACGAGCAGTACTTC
TRBD1	TRBV18	-	TRBJ1-2	15	CASSPVGQGNYGYTF	TGTGCCAGCTCACCAGTAGGACAGGGAAACTATGGCTACACCTTC
-	TRBV5-4	-	TRBJ2-5	16	CASSLAGDRKWETQYF	TGTGCCAGCAGCTTGGCCGGCGACAGAAAGTGGGAGACCCAGTACTTC
TRBD1	TRBV7-9	-	TRBJ1-2	17	CASSLGTGQTFNYGYTF	TGTGCCAGCAGCTTAGGAACGGGACAGACATTTAACTATGGCTACACCTTC
TRBD2	TRBV28	-	TRBJ2-7	12	CASSLSGGAQYF	TGTGCCAGCAGTTTATCGGGGGGGGCGCAGTACTTC
-	TRBV6-2/TRBV6-3	-	TRBJ1-1	14	CASSYGGANTEAFF	TGTGCCAGCAGTTACGGGGGGGCCAACACTGAAGCTTTCTTT
-	TRBV2	-	TRBJ1-6	14	CASREDRDGGPLHF	TGTGCCAGCAGGGAGGACCGCGATGGAGGGCCCCTCCACTTT
-	TRBV29-1	once	TRBJ1-4	13	CSGQDGGTEKLFF	TGCAGCGGCCAAGACGGGGGTACTGAAAAACTGTTTTTT
TRBD2	TRBV5-4	-	TRBJ2-7	16	CASSLDRGGNSYEQYF	TGTGCCAGCAGCTTAGATCGGGGGGGAAACTCCTACGAGCAGTACTTC
TRBD2	TRBV15	-	TRBJ2-4	16	CATSRRLAGTKNIQYF	TGTGCCACCAGCAGGCGACTAGCGGGGACCAAAAACATTCAGTACTTC
TRBD1	TRBV5-4	few	TRBJ1-4	13	CASSRTGDEKLFF	TGTGCCAGCAGCCGGACAGGGGATGAAAAACTGTTTTTT
TRBD1	TRBV30	-	TRBJ1-4	14	CAWSALTGYEKLFF	TGTGCCTGGAGTGCTCTGACAGGGTATGAAAAACTGTTTTTT
TRBD1	TRBV2	-	TRBJ1-5	15	CASSEFGTGVTVKHF	TGTGCCAGCAGCGAGTTTGGGACAGGGGTTACGGTAAAGCATTTT
-	TRBV19	-	TRBJ1-4	15	CASSPSTGQRGKLFF	TGTGCCAGTAGTCCGTCTACAGGGCAACGGGGAAAACTGTTTTTT
TRBD2	TRBV18	-	TRBJ2-5	15	CASSPLAGKRETQYF	TGTGCCAGCTCACCTCTAGCGGGAAAACGGGAGACCCAGTACTTC
TRBD2	TRBV7-3	-	TRBJ2-7	14	CASSLGAGGYEQYF	TGTGCCAGCAGCTTAGGAGCGGGGGGGTACGAGCAGTACTTC
TRBD2	TRBV5-4	-	TRBJ2-5	14	CASSYGGGEETQYF	TGTGCCAGCAGCTACGGGGGGGGTGAGGAGACCCAGTACTTC
-	TRBV11-2	once	TRBJ1-1	14	CASSLGRRNTEAFF	TGTGCCAGCAGCTTAGGACGGAGGAACACTGAAGCTTTCTTT
TRBD1	TRBV27	-	TRBJ2-3	16	CASSSRTGYTSDTQYF	TGTGCCAGCAGTTCCAGGACAGGGTACACCTCAGATACGCAGTATTTT
TRBD1	TRBV5-1	-	TRBJ1-2	13	CASSTGQGAGYTF	TGCGCCAGCAGCACCGGACAGGGGGCTGGCTACACCTTC
-	TRBV2	-	TRBJ1-5	13	CASTPDRNQPQHF	TGTGCCAGCACCCCCGACAGAAATCAGCCCCAGCATTTT
TRBD1	TRBV6-1	many	TRBJ1-2	14	CASSEGTGGYGYTF	TGTGCCAGCAGTGAAGGGACAGGGGGCTATGGCTACACCTTC
TRBD2	TRBV6-5	-	TRBJ2-1	15	CASSYGGTKHNEQFF	TGTGCCAGCAGTTACGGCGGGACTAAACACAATGAGCAGTTCTTC
TRBD1	TRBV5-1	-	TRBJ2-7	15	CASSQGQLTSYEQYF	TGCGCCAGCAGCCAGGGACAGCTTACCTCCTACGAGCAGTACTTC
TRBD2	TRBV29-1	-	TRBJ2-1	12	CSVGTSGNEQFF	TGCAGCGTTGGGACTAGCGGCAATGAGCAGTTCTTC
TRBD1	TRBV16	few	TRBJ2-1	15	CASSPGTGPYNEQFF	TGTGCCAGCAGCCCCGGGACAGGCCCATACAATGAGCAGTTCTTC
-	TRBV11-2	-	TRBJ1-2	16	CASSLIRTAGLYGYTF	TGTGCCAGCAGCTTAATTAGGACGGCGGGTTTGTATGGCTACACCTTC
-	TRBV5-1	-	TRBJ1-4	13	CASSLVGAEKLFF	TGCGCCAGCAGCTTGGTGGGGGCCGAAAAACTGTTTTTT
-	TRBV11-2	few	TRBJ2-3	15	CASSPGWGGLDTQYF	TGTGCCAGCAGCCCGGGCTGGGGGGGCCTAGATACGCAGTATTTT
-	TRBV5-1	-	TRBJ1-3	15	CASSFEVFSGNTIYF	TGCGCCAGCAGCTTTGAGGTCTTCTCCGGAAACACCATATATTTT
TRBD1	TRBV11-2	-	TRBJ2-7	17	CASRPTPGTGVAYEQYF	TGTGCCAGCAGACCAACACCCGGGACAGGGGTGGCCTACGAGCAGTACTTC
-	TRBV4-1	-	TRBJ1-2	13	CASSQAIQYGYTF	TGCGCCAGCAGCCAGGCCATACAGTATGGCTACACCTTC
-	TRBV19	-	TRBJ1-2	11	CASRGDYGYTF	TGTGCCAGTAGAGGGGACTATGGCTACACCTTC
-	TRBV4-3	-	TRBJ1-1	15	CASSQARGLRTEAFF	TGCGCCAGCAGCCAAGCTCGGGGACTCCGGACTGAAGCTTTCTTT
TRBD1	TRBV5-1	-	TRBJ1-1	18	CASSGPGTGSLMNTEAFF	TGCGCCAGCAGCGGGCCGGGGACAGGCTCCCTAATGAACACTGAAGCTTTCTTT